The T cell receptor (beta chain) under discussion was sequenced for a study of blood T cell repertoires in COVID-19. Study in general: PBMCs, B-cell-depleted T cells, or T cells provided the cDNA or gDNA that made up the material.

The germline V gene encodes CDR1 MNHEY and CDR2 SVGEGT. V shed 4 bases and J shed 4 bases, with 13 bases lying between them. The CDR3 contains 14 residues. This table comes from immunoSEQ multiplex PCR, and its TCRdb copy is limited to in-frame clones, with some not included. This sample has 120,000 or so clones, with around 80% found just once. This TCR derives from a man aged 35 to 55 with active or convalescent COVID-19. The V and J genes are TRBV6-2 or TRBV6-3 and TRBJ1-2, with D maybe TRBD1 (5 bases). Specimen: peripheral blood. CDR3: CASSFSGGSYGYTF. CDR3 in DNA: TGTGCCAGCAGTTTCAGCGGGGGTTCCTATGGCTACACCTTC.